The 11 T cell receptor beta chains reported below all come from one sample, sequenced in a study of tumor-infiltrating lymphocytes in primary liver carcinoma. TCR beta cDNA came from roughly 550 ng total RNA, primed with a constant-region primer. Generation of the TCR beta libraries relied on three nested multiplex PCR rounds using slightly modified ARM-PCR. TRBV1-TRBV30 forward primers paired with a C-beta reverse primer drove the first two PCR rounds, roughly 10 cycles each. Via MiXCR, TCRdb re-called the multiplex PCR reads, giving one row per CDR3 protein. The table shows more than 100,000 distinct CDR3 sequences, with roughly 70% occurring only once. Both RNA and DNA were isolated together from about 21-30 mg of bulk tissue that had not been sorted. Sequenced: tumor-adjacent normal liver tissue. The receptors come from a woman in her sixties with primary liver carcinoma and hepatitis B virus infection.

About this clonotype itself: A read error may produce the germline difference seen at one junction end. The chain carries TRBV5-6 and TRBJ2-1; TRBD1 aligns across 8 bases. Germline V CDR1 and CDR2: SGHDT, YYEEEE. The CDR3 covers 16 residues. The CDR3 DNA follows: TGTGCCAGCAGCTTGCGATGGGCAGGGGGCTACAATGGGCAGTTCTTT. This codes for CASSLRWAGGYNGQFF. Looking up the rest from reference TRBV5-6 and TRBJ2-1 gives the full variable domain: DAGVTQSPTHLIKTRGQQVTLRCSPKSGHDTVSWYQQALGQGPQFIFQYYEEEERQRGNFPDRFSGHQFPNYSSELNVNALLLGDSALYLCASSLRWAGGYNGQFFGPGTRLTVL.

This clonotype was recorded once. This chain uses TRBV6-1 with TRBJ2-7; D may be TRBD2 (6 bases). This CDR3 has 14 residues. The germline gives CDR1 MNHNS, CDR2 SASEGT. Trimming pared 6 bases from V and 4 bases from J, leaving 16 bases between. DNA of the CDR3: TGTGCCAGCAGCGGTCAGCGGGCGAATTACGAGCAGTACGTC. Its translation is CASSGQRANYEQYV.

V and J are TRBV28 and TRBJ1-2, with D possibly matching TRBD1 (5 bases). From germline, CDR1 is MDHEN and CDR2 SYDVKM. Trimming left V 1 base short and J 8 bases short, with 14 bases between. This CDR3 is 14 amino acids long. Written as DNA, the CDR3 is TGTGCCAGCAGTTTATATCGGGCAGGGACGGGCTACACCTTC. Its protein is CASSLYRAGTGYTF.

Regarding this clonotype: A much larger clone lies one base from this, so it may be a read error. This chain links TRBV30 with TRBJ2-7, with D uncertain. V was shortened by 2 bases and J by 4 bases, with 15 bases between the two germline ends. Germline lookup yields CDR1 GTSNPN and CDR2 SVGIG (reference sequence). The CDR3 totals 14 residues. The CDR3 here is CAWSRRINRYEQYF. Here the CDR3 DNA reads TGTGCCTGGAGTCGTCGGATCAACCGGTACGAGCAGTACTTC.

This clonotype counts as medium-sized. J is TRBJ2-1 and V is TRBV11-2, with a weak D call TRBD2 (6 bases). Germline CDR1 is SGHAT and CDR2 is FQNNGV. V lost 4 bases, J lost 11 bases, and 12 bases lay in between. This CDR3 has 12 amino acids. CDR3 nucleotide sequence: TGTGCCAGCAGCTCCGGGAGTCCCAAGCAGTTCTTC. As protein: CASSSGSPKQFF.

This clonotype was seen once. The final CDR3 position lacks the conserved phenylalanine or tryptophan, pointing to a likely read error. The chain carries TRBV4-2 and TRBJ2-3; D uncertain. The CDR3 length is 12 residues. Germline CDR1 LGHNA, CDR2 YNFKEQ. For the CDR3, the DNA is TGTGCCAACAGCCAAGGGTGGGAAACGCAGTATTCT. Protein sequence: CANSQGWETQYS.

Comments on this clonotype: Germline and junction disagree at one end, which may indicate a read error. The chain employs TRBV5-5 and TRBJ2-5; D is possibly TRBD2 (5 bases). The CDR3 has 15 residues. CDR1 is SGHKS and CDR2 is YYEKEE in the germline V gene (reference sequence). Here the CDR3 DNA reads TGTGCCCGCAGCTTTGGACTCATGAACCAAGAGACTCGGTACTTC. This gives the protein CARSFGLMNQETRYF.

This clonotype was seen ten or more times. The chain uses TRBV12-3 or TRBV12-4 and TRBJ2-5; no definite D call. Trimming took 1 base from V and 2 from J, leaving 5 bases between them. The CDR3 extends over 13 amino acids. The CDR3 DNA reads as TGTGCCAGCAGTTTAGGGGGACAAGAGACCCAGTACTTC. Protein product: CASSLGGQETQYF.

This clonotype appeared once. No conserved phenylalanine or tryptophan is present at the end of the CDR3, so a read error is the likely explanation. The chain combines TRBV11-2 with TRBJ1-3; tentatively, D is TRBD1 (5 bases). CDR3 length: 18 residues. Germline CDR1 SGHAT, CDR2 FQNNGV. CDR3 amino acids: CTSSSRLPTDSSGNTIYI. The CDR3 bases are TGTACCAGCAGCTCGCGCCTCCCGACAGATAGTTCTGGAAACACCATATATATT.

Note on this clonotype: Mismatch with germline at one junction end may stem from a read error. The V and J genes are TRBV5-1 and TRBJ1-1; 8 nucleotides line up with TRBD1. This CDR3 comprises 17 residues. The germline V gene has CDR1 SGHRS and CDR2 YFSETQ. The CDR3 loop is CVSSFWKGRGRGTEAFF. Written as DNA, the CDR3 is TGCGTCAGCAGCTTCTGGAAGGGCAGGGGGCGAGGAACTGAAGCTTTCTTT.

The rearrangement uses TRBV12-3 or TRBV12-4 and TRBJ1-1; unclear D gene. CDR3 length equals 14 residues. The V gene lost 8 bases and the J gene lost 1 base, with 14 bases spanning the gap. In DNA, the CDR3 is TGTGCCAGCGGTTCAACACGGCCGAACACTGAAGCTTTCTTT. Translating it yields CASGSTRPNTEAFF.